This T cell receptor beta chain stems from a study of shared clonotypes between healthy human individuals. Notes on the study in general: Large depth notwithstanding, sorted-subset sequencing proved incomplete by rarefaction. Larger estimated richness was generally recorded for naive subsets relative to memory subsets.

Germline assignment: CDR1 SGDLS and CDR2 YYNGEE. This CDR3 is 17 amino acids long. V was trimmed by 0 bases and J by 4 bases, leaving 19 bases between them. As to this clone: What it binds is unknown.

Using around 200 ng DNA, some 30,000 T cell genomes, the sorted-subset replicate PCRs were run. Method: immunoSEQ multiplex PCR; TCRdb's copy keeps in-frame clones and lacks some. The sample shows 100,000 or so clones, about 66% of them seen only once. The source is a woman in her twenties or thirties in good health. Sequencing was carried out using memory CD8+ T cells sorted from blood. The sample's subset: CD45RO+ cells pooled with CCR7-negative TemRA cells. The chain combines TRBV9 with TRBJ1-1, with D maybe TRBD1 (6 bases). The CDR3 sequence is CASSVEGGPPLGTEAFF. CDR3 sequence (DNA): TGTGCCAGCAGCGTAGAGGGGGGGCCCCCCCTCGGCACTGAAGCTTTCTTT.